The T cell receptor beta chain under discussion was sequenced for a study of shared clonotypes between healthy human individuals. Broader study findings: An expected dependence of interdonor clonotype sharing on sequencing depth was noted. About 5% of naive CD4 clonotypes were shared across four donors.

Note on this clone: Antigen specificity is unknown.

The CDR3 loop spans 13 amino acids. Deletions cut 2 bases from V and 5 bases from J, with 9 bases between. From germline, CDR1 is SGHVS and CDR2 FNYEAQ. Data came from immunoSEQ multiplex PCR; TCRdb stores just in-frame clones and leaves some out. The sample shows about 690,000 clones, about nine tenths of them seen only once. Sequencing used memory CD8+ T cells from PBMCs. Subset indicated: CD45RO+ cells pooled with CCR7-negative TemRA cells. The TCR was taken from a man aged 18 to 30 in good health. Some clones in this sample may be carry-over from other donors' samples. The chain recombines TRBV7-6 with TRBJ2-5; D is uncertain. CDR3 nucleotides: TGTGCCAGCAGCTTATTTGAGGTGGAGACCCAGTACTTC. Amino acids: CASSLFEVETQYF.